The rows below give T cell receptor beta chains drawn from one sample of a study of blood T cell repertoires in COVID-19. The repertoire was sequenced with immunoSEQ multiplex PCR; TCRdb's copy has only in-frame clones and lacks some. The sample lists approximately 130,000 clones, approximately 85% occurring once. The sequencing input was peripheral blood. These receptors were taken from a human donor in a cohort sampled during active COVID-19. Each CDR3 is given with its conserved first and last residue. The order of the fields is V gene, CDR3 length, D gene, J gene, clone size, CDR3 DNA, CDR3 protein. The D gene is left open where the match is weak. Clone size, where shown, is once, few, many, or a class for clones that have expanded.

V: TRBV30; length: 15; D: TRBD1; J: TRBJ2-3; size: -; DNA: TGTGCCTGGACCCCAACGGGCAGGGGGACAGATACGCAGTATTTT; CDR3: CAWTPTGRGTDTQYF
V: TRBV27; length: 13; D: -; J: TRBJ1-2; size: -; DNA: TGTGCCAGCAGTTTAAGCAGGGTCGATGGCTACACCTTC; CDR3: CASSLSRVDGYTF
V: TRBV5-1; length: 14; D: TRBD1; J: TRBJ2-5; size: once; DNA: TGCGCCAGCAGCTCTTTTGGGACAGCTGAGACCCAGTACTTC; CDR3: CASSSFGTAETQYF
V: TRBV3-1/TRBV3-2; length: 14; D: -; J: TRBJ1-1; size: -; DNA: TGTGCCAGCAGCCTAAAGGACTTAAACACTGAAGCTTTCTTT; CDR3: CASSLKDLNTEAFF
V: TRBV19; length: 12; D: -; J: TRBJ1-5; size: -; DNA: TGTGCCAGTAGTCCGAGCAATCAGCCCCAGCATTTT; CDR3: CASSPSNQPQHF
V: TRBV19; length: 18; D: -; J: TRBJ1-1; size: -; DNA: TGTGCCAGTAGTACATGGACAGCGTCTACGTTCATGAACACTGAAGCTTTCTTT; CDR3: CASSTWTASTFMNTEAFF
V: TRBV5-1; length: 15; D: TRBD2; J: TRBJ2-5; size: -; DNA: TGCGCCAGCAGCTACAGCGGGAGGAACCAAGAGACCCAGTACTTC; CDR3: CASSYSGRNQETQYF
V: TRBV19; length: 14; D: -; J: TRBJ2-1; size: -; DNA: TGTGCCAGTAGCCGGGGGAGGTCAGAGAATGAGCAGTTCTTC; CDR3: CASSRGRSENEQFF
V: TRBV3-1/TRBV3-2; length: 14; D: -; J: TRBJ1-1; size: -; DNA: TGTGCCAGCAGCCAAGGCACAGGTAACACTGAAGCTTTCTTT; CDR3: CASSQGTGNTEAFF
V: TRBV4-1; length: 16; D: -; J: TRBJ2-3; size: -; DNA: TGCGCCAGCAGCCAGGCCGCCTCCGGGACACCTGATACGCAGTATTTT; CDR3: CASSQAASGTPDTQYF
V: TRBV5-1; length: 14; D: TRBD1; J: TRBJ1-4; size: -; DNA: TGCGCCAGCAGCTACGGGACAGTTGATGAAAAACTGTTTTTT; CDR3: CASSYGTVDEKLFF
V: TRBV18; length: 18; D: TRBD1; J: TRBJ1-3; size: -; DNA: TGTGCCAGCTCACCAGTAAGGACAGGCGCGGTATCTGGAAACACCATATATTTT; CDR3: CASSPVRTGAVSGNTIYF
V: TRBV6-4; length: 14; D: -; J: TRBJ2-1; size: once; DNA: TGTGCCAGCAGCCCGCCGGGACTTCGCAATGAGCAGTTCTTC; CDR3: CASSPPGLRNEQFF
V: TRBV5-4; length: 17; D: TRBD1; J: TRBJ2-1; size: few; DNA: TGTGCCAGCAGCCCGGAGGGGGGGACAGGGGGTTTCAATGAGCAGTTCTTC; CDR3: CASSPEGGTGGFNEQFF
V: TRBV30; length: 15; D: -; J: TRBJ1-5; size: few; DNA: TGTGCCTGGAGTAGGGGCGGAGACTTCAATCAGCCCCAGCATTTT; CDR3: CAWSRGGDFNQPQHF
V: TRBV9; length: 15; D: -; J: TRBJ2-3; size: -; DNA: TGTGCCAGCACCCCACGGGCTAGCATGACAGATACGCAGTATTTT; CDR3: CASTPRASMTDTQYF
V: TRBV5-1; length: 14; D: TRBD1; J: TRBJ1-1; size: few; DNA: TGCGCCAGCAGCTTGGCCATTTGGACAGGTGAAGCTTTCTTT; CDR3: CASSLAIWTGEAFF
V: TRBV5-1; length: 18; D: -; J: TRBJ2-1; size: -; DNA: TGCGCCAGCAGCCCCCCCCCTGACAGACCGACAAATTACAATGAGCAGTTCTTC; CDR3: CASSPPPDRPTNYNEQFF
V: TRBV7-2; length: 15; D: TRBD2; J: TRBJ2-3; size: -; DNA: TGTGCCGGCAGCCTAGCGGGAGGGCCCACAGATACGCAGTATTTT; CDR3: CAGSLAGGPTDTQYF
V: TRBV2; length: 17; D: TRBD2; J: TRBJ2-1; size: many; DNA: TGTGCCAGCAGTGTGGGACTAGCGGGGGGTTTCTACAATGAGCAGTTCTTC; CDR3: CASSVGLAGGFYNEQFF
V: TRBV7-6; length: 15; D: TRBD1; J: TRBJ1-4; size: -; DNA: TGTGCCAGCAGCTTAGCGACAGGGGTGACTGAAAAACTGTTTTTT; CDR3: CASSLATGVTEKLFF
V: TRBV18; length: 15; D: -; J: TRBJ1-5; size: -; DNA: TGTGCCAGCTCACTTGGACACACCAGGGGTCAGCCCCAGCATTTT; CDR3: CASSLGHTRGQPQHF
V: TRBV6-2/TRBV6-3; length: 15; D: TRBD1; J: TRBJ2-3; size: once; DNA: TGTGCCAGCAGTTACCGGGACAGGTACACAGATACGCAGTATTTT; CDR3: CASSYRDRYTDTQYF
V: TRBV12-5; length: 13; D: -; J: TRBJ1-6; size: -; DNA: TGTGCTAGCGGAGCGGAGGGGACTTCACCCCTCCACTTT; CDR3: CASGAEGTSPLHF
V: TRBV19; length: 16; D: -; J: TRBJ1-5; size: -; DNA: TGTGCCAGTAGTCCTGCGGCAGATTATAGCAATCAGCCCCAGCATTTT; CDR3: CASSPAADYSNQPQHF
V: TRBV10-3; length: 13; D: TRBD1; J: TRBJ2-3; size: -; DNA: TGTGCCATCACTAAAGACAGGGAAGATACGCAGTATTTT; CDR3: CAITKDREDTQYF
V: TRBV2; length: 20; D: TRBD1; J: TRBJ2-2; size: -; DNA: TGTGCCAGCAGTGCCGGGACAGGGGGCTTCGTAGAGGGGGACACCGGGGAGCTGTTTTTT; CDR3: CASSAGTGGFVEGDTGELFF
V: TRBV7-2; length: 15; D: -; J: TRBJ2-3; size: -; DNA: TGTGCCAGCAGCCGGGAGTTATTCGGCACAGATACGCAGTATTTT; CDR3: CASSRELFGTDTQYF
V: TRBV5-1; length: 14; D: -; J: TRBJ1-1; size: many; DNA: TGCGCCAGCAGCTTGGGGATGGCGGGCACTGAAGCTTTCTTT; CDR3: CASSLGMAGTEAFF